This T cell receptor (beta chain) was identified in a study of beta chain features in type 1 diabetes. Study-wide results and limits: Highly expressing activated T cells could be over-counted with a cDNA template.

The sample holds a few counts of this clone. Its antigen is still unknown. Reverse transcribing all isolated RNA meant expressed TCRB transcripts were sequenced. Clones were sequenced by immunoSEQ multiplex PCR, and TCRdb holds only the in-frame ones, with some missing. This table has hundreds of thousands of clones, roughly 15% appearing once. Sequenced material: naive CD4+ T cells from blood. The sequence derives from a man younger than 35 in good health.

DNA for the CDR3: TGTGCCAGCAGCGCCACGCCAGCCGGCTCTGGAAACACCATATATTTT. Translation gives CASSATPAGSGNTIYF. The chain is built from TRBV9 and TRBJ1-3; no definite D call. CDR1 SGDLS and CDR2 YYNGEE come from the germline V gene. Trimming pared 3 bases from V and 0 bases from J, leaving 13 bases between. There are 16 residues in the CDR3.